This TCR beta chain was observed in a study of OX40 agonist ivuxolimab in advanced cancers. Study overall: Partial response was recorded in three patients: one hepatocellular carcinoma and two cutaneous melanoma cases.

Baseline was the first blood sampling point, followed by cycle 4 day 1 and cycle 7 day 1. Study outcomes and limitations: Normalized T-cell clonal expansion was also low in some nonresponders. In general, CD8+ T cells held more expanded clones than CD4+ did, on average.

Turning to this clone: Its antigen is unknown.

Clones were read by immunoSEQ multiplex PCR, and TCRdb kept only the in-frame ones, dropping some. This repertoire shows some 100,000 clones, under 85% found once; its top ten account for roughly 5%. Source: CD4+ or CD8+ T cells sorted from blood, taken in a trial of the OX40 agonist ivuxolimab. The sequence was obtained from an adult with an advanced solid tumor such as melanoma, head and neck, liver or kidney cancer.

DNA for the CDR3: TGCGCCAGCAGCCAAGAAACCCTGACTAGCCCCGGGGAGCTGTTTTTT. Translated, it gives CASSQETLTSPGELFF. The rearrangement links TRBV4-1 to TRBJ2-2, with 7 bases that match TRBD2. The CDR3 spans 16 residues. The trim removed 0 bases at V and 6 bases at J, leaving 7 bases unmatched. Per the germline V gene, CDR1 is MGHRA and CDR2 is YSYEKL.